This T cell receptor beta chain was sequenced during a study of follicular helper T cells after annual influenza vaccination. CDR3 length equals 16 residues. Germline V lookup: CDR1 SGHDT, CDR2 YYEEEE. After removal of 2 bases from V and 1 base from J, the junction contained 6 bases not matched to a gene. Time point denoted: 2015-2016 season, pre-vaccination. This table comes from immunoSEQ multiplex PCR, and its TCRdb copy is limited to in-frame clones, with some not included. Here the sample spans 5,000 to 7,000 clones, 70% to 85% being singletons. The rearrangement links TRBV5-6 to TRBJ1-5; 7 positions match TRBD1. The receptor's source is an adult who received the influenza vaccine. Sequences were derived from CXCR5- memory CD4+ T cells sorted from blood, sampled on the day of influenza vaccination. The CDR3 DNA reads TGTGCCAGCAGCTTCTCGGGACAGATCAGCAATCAGCCCCAGCATTTT. Translating gives CASSFSGQISNQPQHF.